The 18 T cell receptor beta chains presented below share a single source sample, sequenced in a study of blood T cell repertoires in COVID-19. Generated by immunoSEQ multiplex PCR, the TCRdb table keeps only in-frame clones and is missing some. This sample has about 300,000 clones, with roughly 86% found just once. Sequenced: peripheral blood. Receptors were obtained from a man between 65 and 79 years old with acute or convalescent COVID-19.

The chain links TRBV3-1 (or the pseudogene TRBV3-2) to TRBJ2-3; TRBD2 matches at 8 bases. Germline values: CDR1 LGHDT, CDR2 YNNKEL (reference sequence). The CDR3 has 15 residues. Trimming at V came to 6 bases and at J to 2 bases, leaving 7 bases not matched to a gene. The CDR3 DNA is TGTGCCAGCAGTCGTAGCGGGGAAAACACAGATACGCAGTATTTT. As protein: CASSRSGENTDTQYF.

This clone was seen once. V gene TRBV4-3 combines with J gene TRBJ2-5; D remains ambiguous. The germline V and J ends were trimmed by 1 base and 1 base, with 13 bases remaining between them. CDR3 length equals 16 residues. Germline CDR1 LGHNA, CDR2 YSLEER. In DNA form, the CDR3 reads TGCGCCAGCAGCCAAGGGGCACCAGGCTTCCAAGAGACCCAGTACTTC. Translating it yields CASSQGAPGFQETQYF.

The chain is built from TRBV6-5 and TRBJ1-5; D not certain. Deletions cut 8 bases from V and 3 bases from J, with 11 bases between. The CDR3 has 13 amino acids. The germline V gene encodes CDR1 MNHEY and CDR2 SVGAGI. The CDR3 nucleotides are TGTGCCAGCCATCAGGCTTACAATCAGCCCCAGCATTTT. This translates into CASHQAYNQPQHF.

This clone was seen only once. V is TRBV28 and J is TRBJ2-5, with D possibly TRBD1 on 6 matching bases. The CDR3 has 13 amino acids. In germline, CDR1 is MDHEN, CDR2 SYDVKM. V lost 7 bases to trimming and J lost 2 bases, with 11 bases between them. The CDR3 DNA is TGTGCCAGCACCCCCGGACAGCAAGAGACCCAGTACTTC. Protein: CASTPGQQETQYF. The variable domain in full, with the rest retrieved from reference TRBV28 and TRBJ2-5, is DVKVTQSSRYLVKRTGEKVFLECVQDMDHENMFWYRQDPGLGLRLIYFSYDVKMKEKGDIPEGYSVSREKKERFSLILESASTNQTSMYLCASTPGQQETQYFGPGTRLLVL.

The gene calls are TRBV6-6 and TRBJ1-2; maybe TRBD1 (5 bases). CDR3 length: 16 residues. V lost 1 base and J lost 2, with 14 bases in between. From germline, CDR1 is MNHNY and CDR2 SVGAGI (reference sequence). CDR3 DNA sequence: TGTGCCAGCAGTTACTTCTTACTGACAGACAACTATGGCTACACCTTC. Residues: CASSYFLLTDNYGYTF.

CDR3 coding DNA: TGTGCCACCAGCCCCGGACATGGCAATCAGCCCCAGCATTTT. Translation gives CATSPGHGNQPQHF. This chain joins TRBV15 and TRBJ1-5, with D perhaps matching TRBD1 (5 bases). Germline CDR1 reads LNHNV; CDR2 reads YYDKDF (reference sequence). Trimming removed 5 bases from V and 2 bases from J, with 10 bases in between. There are 14 residues in the CDR3.

This chain uses TRBV24-1 with TRBJ2-7; D unresolved. This CDR3 is 15 amino acids long. CDR1 is KGHDR, CDR2 SFDVKD, per germline. V lost 0 bases and J 5 bases, leaving 13 bases between the germline ends. CDR3 DNA sequence: TGTGCCACCAGTGATTTGGAGGTTGGAAGGAACGAGCAGTACTTC. Encoded protein: CATSDLEVGRNEQYF.

V is TRBV7-9 and J is TRBJ1-3; TRBD1 matches 8 bases. CDR1 is SEHNR, CDR2 FQNEAQ, per germline (reference sequence). Trimming cost V 3 bases and J 5 bases; bases outside gene matches: 6. The CDR3 spans 15 residues. The CDR3 nucleotides read TGTGCCAGCAGCTTCTCAGGGGGCCTAAGAAACACCATATATTTT. Translating gives CASSFSGGLRNTIYF.

The J gene is TRBJ1-3, the V gene TRBV5-6; no reliable D call. The CDR3 runs to 16 residues. Per the germline V gene, CDR1 is SGHDT and CDR2 is YYEEEE. V gave up 3 bases and J gave up 4 bases, with 17 bases separating them. The CDR3 loop is CASSSARGSVGNTIYF. The CDR3 nucleotides are TGTGCCAGCAGCTCGGCTCGAGGAAGCGTAGGAAACACCATATATTTT.

In nucleotides, the CDR3 is TGTGCCAGCAACCCTCACGCTGGACTAGCGAACAATGAGCAGTTCTTC. Translation gives CASNPHAGLANNEQFF. The chain links TRBV6-2 or TRBV6-3 to TRBJ2-1; TRBD2 aligns across 9 bases. The CDR3 is 16 amino acids. Per the germline V gene, CDR1 is MNHEY and CDR2 is SVGEGT. Germline trimming cut 7 bases from V and 5 bases from J; bases unmatched to any gene: 12.

This clone showed up just a few times. The chain links TRBV6-5 to TRBJ1-3; D is unclear. From germline, CDR1 is MNHEY and CDR2 SVGAGI. Trimming removed 10 bases at V and 1 base at J, with 14 bases between. The CDR3 has 14 residues. This chain's CDR3 is CATSTGVSGNTIYF. CDR3 sequence (DNA): TGTGCCACTTCAACCGGGGTTTCTGGAAACACCATATATTTT.

The chain employs TRBV4-1 and TRBJ2-5, with D maybe TRBD2 (5 bases). The CDR3 runs 15 residues. Germline values: CDR1 MGHRA, CDR2 YSYEKL. V lost 4 bases and J 4 bases, leaving 16 bases between the germline ends. The CDR3 region has the DNA TGCGCCAGCAGCCTGAGCGGTGGCGCGGTAGAGACCCAGTACTTC. Translation: CASSLSGGAVETQYF.

This clone was seen just once. This chain connects TRBV9 to TRBJ1-1; the match to TRBD1 covers 9 bases. The CDR3 contains 14 residues. From germline, CDR1 is SGDLS and CDR2 YYNGEE. The ends lost 3 bases at V and 4 bases at J; junction bases unmatched: 4. The CDR3 here is CASSAGQGSTEAFF. The CDR3 DNA reads TGTGCCAGCAGCGCAGGACAGGGGTCCACTGAAGCTTTCTTT.

The chain uses TRBV18 and TRBJ1-2; tentative D call: TRBD1 (6 bases). Trimming removed 4 bases from V and 8 bases from J, with 17 bases in between. CDR3 size: 14 residues. The germline V gene has CDR1 KGHSH and CDR2 LQKENI. CDR3 sequence (DNA): TGTGCCAGCTCACGAAACCCCGAACAGGGAGGCTACACCTTC. Translated, it gives CASSRNPEQGGYTF.

V and J are TRBV5-4 and TRBJ2-6, with D maybe TRBD2 (6 bases). The CDR3 has 18 amino acids. From germline, CDR1 is SGHNT and CDR2 YYREEE (reference sequence). The ends were cut back, 4 bases at V and 2 bases at J, with 19 bases in the middle. Written as DNA, the CDR3 is TGTGCCAGCAGCCCCGGGACTCCAATAGCCCCTGGGGCCAACGTCCTGACTTTC. Encoded protein: CASSPGTPIAPGANVLTF.

With regard to this clone: At the DNA level, this CDR3 is encoded by other sequences in the same sample as well. J is TRBJ1-5 and V is TRBV7-2; a weak D match, TRBD1 (6 bases). The CDR3 totals 15 residues. Germline lookup yields CDR1 SGHTA and CDR2 FQGNSA. Deletions cut 0 bases from V and 3 bases from J, with 9 bases between. DNA for the CDR3: TGTGCCAGCAGCTTAGCTGGACAGCTCAATCAGCCCCAGCATTTT. It yields the protein CASSLAGQLNQPQHF.

This sequence joins TRBV7-8 and TRBJ2-1; D not resolved. Trimming pared 4 bases from V and 2 bases from J, leaving 12 bases between. The CDR3 covers 15 residues. CDR1 and CDR2 from the germline V gene are SGHVS and FQNEAQ. In DNA form, the CDR3 reads TGTGCCAGCAGCTCAAAGAAGCCGGCCTACAATGAGCAGTTCTTC. Protein: CASSSKKPAYNEQFF.

This clone has a handful of counts. J is TRBJ2-1 and V is TRBV2, with 9 bases identical to TRBD1. Germline V gene data show CDR1 as SNHLY and CDR2 as FYNNEI. The V and J ends lost 8 bases and 9 bases, in that order; junction bases with no gene match: 17. The CDR3 contains 16 residues. CDR3 bases: TGTGCCAGCTCCCAGGGGCCGGGACAGGGCTTCGGTGAGCAGTTCTTC. Translating gives CASSQGPGQGFGEQFF.